This T cell receptor (beta chain) appears in the sequencing data of a study of CD4+ T cells in melanoma. Repertoires were generated with immunoSEQ multiplex PCR, while TCRdb's copy carries only in-frame clones and drops some. The sample holds 9,500 to 13,000 clones, approximately 65% seen once. The CDR3 has 11 residues. The germline V and J ends were trimmed by 8 bases and 6 bases, with 9 bases remaining between them. In germline, CDR1 is SNHLY, CDR2 FYNNEI. The chain joins TRBV2 to TRBJ2-3; no definite D call. The sequence was collected from a human donor with melanoma. Sequencing was carried out using cells from a culture (not recorded whether cultured in vitro). The CDR3 nucleotides read TGTGCCAGCTCTGAAAGGGATACGCAGTATTTT. Amino acid sequence: CASSERDTQYF.